A single sample gave rise to the 4 T cell receptor beta chains below, sequenced in a study of T cell responses to AZD1222 COVID-19 vaccine. Profiling relied on immunoSEQ multiplex PCR, and the TCRdb table lists in-frame clones only, not all of them. The sample has about 76,000 clones, 70% to 90% seen once; the top ten hold 9.5% to 13%. The sequencing used peripheral blood, collected on day 0 of AZD1222 vaccination. The receptors originated from an adult in good health.

CDR3 region: CASSPQSGHGSPLHF. The DNA of the CDR3 is TGCGCCAGCAGTCCCCAGTCAGGGCACGGATCACCCCTCCACTTT. V is TRBV23-1 and J is TRBJ1-6, with a tentative D call TRBD1 (5 bases). Being an ORF, TRBV23-1 has a function that is uncertain. The CDR3 is made up of 15 amino acids. V was cut by 4 bases and J by 10 bases, with 17 bases left in between.

This clone has just one count. V and J are TRBV5-4 and TRBJ2-3; D call uncertain. The V gene's germline CDR1 is SGHNT and CDR2 YYREEE (reference sequence). The ends were cut back, 0 bases at V and 6 bases at J, with 8 bases in the middle. The CDR3 is made up of 13 amino acids. CDR3 nucleotide sequence: TGTGCCAGCAGCTTGGACAGAGGTGATACGCAGTATTTT. This encodes CASSLDRGDTQYF.

V is TRBV15 and J is TRBJ1-5; D uncertain. CDR3 length: 16 residues. Germline V gene lookup returns CDR1 LNHNV and CDR2 YYDKDF (reference sequence). Trimming left V 0 bases short and J 4 bases short, with 13 bases between. CDR3 bases: TGTGCCACCAGCAGAGATGTAAGCAGCCTAAATCAGCCCCAGCATTTT. Translation: CATSRDVSSLNQPQHF.

There are a few counts of this clone. This chain uses TRBV12-5 with TRBJ2-3; TRBD2 matches 8 bases. The CDR3 runs to 13 residues. V shed 11 bases, J shed 4 bases, and the junction held 8 bases outside the gene matches. CDR1 is LGHNT and CDR2 is FRNRAP in the germline V gene. The CDR3 here is CASREAGADTQYF. The DNA of the CDR3 is TGTGCTTCCCGGGAAGCGGGAGCAGATACGCAGTATTTT.